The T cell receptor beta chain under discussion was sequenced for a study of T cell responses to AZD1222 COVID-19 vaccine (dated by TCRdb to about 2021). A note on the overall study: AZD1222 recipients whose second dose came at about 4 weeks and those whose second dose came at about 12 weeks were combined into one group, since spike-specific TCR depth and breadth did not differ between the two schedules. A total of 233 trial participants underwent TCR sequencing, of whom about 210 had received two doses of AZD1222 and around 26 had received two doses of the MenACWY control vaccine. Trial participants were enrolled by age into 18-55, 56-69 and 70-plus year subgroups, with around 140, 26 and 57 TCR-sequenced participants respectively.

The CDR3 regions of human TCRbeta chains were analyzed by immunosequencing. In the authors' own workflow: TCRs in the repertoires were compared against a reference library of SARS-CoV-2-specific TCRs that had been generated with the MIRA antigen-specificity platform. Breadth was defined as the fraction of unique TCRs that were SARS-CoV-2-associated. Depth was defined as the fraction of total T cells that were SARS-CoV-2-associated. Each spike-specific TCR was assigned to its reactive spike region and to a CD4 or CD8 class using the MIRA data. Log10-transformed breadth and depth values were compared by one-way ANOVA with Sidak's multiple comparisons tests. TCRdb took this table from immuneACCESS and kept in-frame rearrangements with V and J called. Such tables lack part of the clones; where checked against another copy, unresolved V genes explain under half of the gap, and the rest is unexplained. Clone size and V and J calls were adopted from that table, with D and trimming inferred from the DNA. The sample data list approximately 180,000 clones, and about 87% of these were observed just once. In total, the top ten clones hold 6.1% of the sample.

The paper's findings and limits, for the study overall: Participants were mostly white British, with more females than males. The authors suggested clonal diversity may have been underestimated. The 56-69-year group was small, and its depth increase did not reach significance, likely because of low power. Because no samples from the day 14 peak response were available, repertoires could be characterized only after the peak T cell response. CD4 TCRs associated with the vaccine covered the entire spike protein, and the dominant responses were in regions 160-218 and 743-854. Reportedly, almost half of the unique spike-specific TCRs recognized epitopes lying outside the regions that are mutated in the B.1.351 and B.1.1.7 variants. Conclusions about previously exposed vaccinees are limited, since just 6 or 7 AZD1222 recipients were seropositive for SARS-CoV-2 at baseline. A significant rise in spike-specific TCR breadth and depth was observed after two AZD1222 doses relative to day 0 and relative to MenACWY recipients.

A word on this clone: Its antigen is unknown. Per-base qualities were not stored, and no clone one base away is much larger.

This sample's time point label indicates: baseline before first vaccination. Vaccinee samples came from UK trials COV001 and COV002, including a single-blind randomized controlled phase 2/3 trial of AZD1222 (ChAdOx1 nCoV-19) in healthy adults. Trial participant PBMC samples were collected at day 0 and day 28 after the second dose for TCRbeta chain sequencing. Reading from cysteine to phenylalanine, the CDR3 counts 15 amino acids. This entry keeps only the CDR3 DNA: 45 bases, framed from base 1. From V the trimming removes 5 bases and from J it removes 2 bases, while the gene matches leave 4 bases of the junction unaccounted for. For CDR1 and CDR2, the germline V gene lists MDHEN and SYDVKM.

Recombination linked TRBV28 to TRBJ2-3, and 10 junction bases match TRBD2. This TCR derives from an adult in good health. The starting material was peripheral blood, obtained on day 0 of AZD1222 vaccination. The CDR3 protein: CASSLAGVNTDTQYF. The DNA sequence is TGTGCCAGCAGTCTAGCGGGAGTGAACACAGATACGCAGTATTTT.